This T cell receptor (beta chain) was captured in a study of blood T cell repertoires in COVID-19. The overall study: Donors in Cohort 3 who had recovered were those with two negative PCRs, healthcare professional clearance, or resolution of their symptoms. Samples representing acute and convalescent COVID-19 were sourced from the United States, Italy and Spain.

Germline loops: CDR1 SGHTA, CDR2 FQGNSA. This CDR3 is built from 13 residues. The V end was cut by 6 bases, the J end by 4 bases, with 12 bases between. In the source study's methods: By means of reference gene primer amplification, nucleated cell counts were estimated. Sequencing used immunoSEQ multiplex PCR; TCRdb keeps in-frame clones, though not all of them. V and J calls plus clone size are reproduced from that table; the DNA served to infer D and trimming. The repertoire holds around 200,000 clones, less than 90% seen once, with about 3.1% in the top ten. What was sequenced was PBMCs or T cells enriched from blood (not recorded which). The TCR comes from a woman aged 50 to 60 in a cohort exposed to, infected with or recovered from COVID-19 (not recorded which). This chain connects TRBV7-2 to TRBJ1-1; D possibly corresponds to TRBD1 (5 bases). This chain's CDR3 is CASRPTGLTEAFF. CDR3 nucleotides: TGTGCCAGCAGGCCAACAGGTCTCACTGAAGCTTTCTTT.